A selection of T cell receptor beta chains follows, all from one sample in a study of blood T cells in healthy people across ages. A single record per CDR3 protein comes from TCRdb applying MiXCR to the 5' RACE reads. The sample contains more than 900,000 distinct CDR3 sequences, 25% to 30% of which appear only once. The sample was also linked to a second study, of T cells of mothers and their children.

The sequencing input was blood. These receptors came from a woman aged 40 to 49 in good health. CDR3s include the opening cysteine and the closing phenylalanine or tryptophan. Fields, in order: J gene, V gene, D gene, clone size, CDR3 protein, CDR3 DNA. D genes are given only for firm matches. Clone size, where shown, is once, few, many, or a class for clones that have expanded.

TRBJ2-1 TRBV4-1 TRBD2 - CASSQEGLAGGAYNEQFF TGCGCCAGCAGCCAAGAGGGACTAGCGGGGGGCGCATACAATGAGCAGTTCTTC
TRBJ1-2 TRBV11-2 TRBD1 - CASSTPGTGTYGHTF TGTGCCAGCAGCACCCCCGGGACAGGGACCTATGGCCACACCTTC
TRBJ2-1 TRBV9 - - CASGAPRGLNEQFF TGTGCCAGCGGCGCACCCCGGGGGTTAAATGAGCAGTTCTTC
TRBJ2-7 TRBV13 - - CASSRGGRGAFDEQYF TGTGCCAGCAGCCGGGGAGGAAGGGGGGCGTTCGACGAGCAGTACTTC
TRBJ2-2 TRBV20-1 TRBD1 few CSARDQYRGRSGELFF TGCAGTGCTAGAGATCAATACAGGGGCCGGAGCGGGGAGCTGTTTTTT
TRBJ1-2 TRBV5-1 TRBD1 - CASSLNRGTYGYTF TGCGCCAGCAGCTTGAACAGGGGTACCTATGGCTACACCTTC
TRBJ1-2 TRBV7-3 TRBD1 few CASSSYTGGRYGYTF TGTGCCAGCAGCTCCTATACAGGGGGCCGGTATGGCTACACCTTC
TRBJ2-5 TRBV19 - - CASSIAWGRGETQYF TGTGCCAGTAGTATAGCTTGGGGGCGAGGAGAGACCCAGTACTTC
TRBJ2-3 TRBV19 TRBD2 - CASSNLAGERTQYF TGTGCCAGTAGTAACCTAGCGGGGGAACGTACGCAGTATTTT
TRBJ2-5 TRBV7-9 TRBD2 - CASSHTAGETQETQYF TGTGCCAGCAGTCACACTGCGGGGGAGACGCAAGAGACCCAGTACTTC
TRBJ1-5 TRBV4-1 - - CASSQDTRSNQPQHF TGCGCCAGCAGCCAAGATACCCGGAGCAATCAGCCCCAGCATTTT
TRBJ1-1 TRBV7-2 - - CASLLRMTINTEAFF TGTGCCAGCCTCCTGAGGATGACGATAAACACTGAAGCTTTCTTT
TRBJ1-6 TRBV20-1 - - CSARDRGSPLHF TGCAGTGCTAGAGACAGAGGATCACCCCTCCACTTT
TRBJ2-1 TRBV4-1 TRBD2 - CASSPPLAASYNEQFF TGCGCCAGCAGCCCCCCACTAGCGGCCTCCTACAATGAGCAGTTCTTC
TRBJ2-4 TRBV12-3/TRBV12-4 TRBD2 many CASSLAGGAKNIQYF TGTGCCAGCAGTTTAGCGGGGGGGGCCAAAAACATTCAGTACTTC
TRBJ2-7 TRBV28 - - CASRKVPLYEQYF TGTGCCAGCAGGAAAGTCCCCCTCTACGAGCAGTACTTC
TRBJ1-5 TRBV20-1 - - CSASWGMGNQPQHF TGCAGTGCTAGTTGGGGTATGGGCAATCAGCCCCAGCATTTT
TRBJ2-1 TRBV29-1 - once CSVAKLGGVYEQFF TGCAGCGTTGCGAAACTGGGCGGGGTCTACGAGCAGTTCTTC
TRBJ2-7 TRBV6-5 - - CASSAQDYEQYF TGTGCCAGCAGCGCCCAGGACTACGAGCAGTACTTC
TRBJ2-3 TRBV28 TRBD2 many CASSLSGSGGGADTQYF TGTGCCAGCAGTTTATCAGGATCGGGGGGGGGCGCAGATACGCAGTATTTT
TRBJ2-7 TRBV28 - - CATYEPQGFSYEQYF TGTGCCACCTACGAACCTCAGGGGTTTAGCTACGAGCAGTACTTC
TRBJ2-7 TRBV27 TRBD1 - CASSPGTDRGIYEQYF TGTGCCAGCAGTCCGGGGACTGACAGGGGGATCTACGAGCAGTACTTC
TRBJ1-5 TRBV29-1 - many CSVLPGVGQPQHF TGCAGCGTCCTACCAGGGGTAGGTCAGCCCCAGCATTTT
TRBJ2-3 TRBV3-1 - many CASSQDPDLITDTQYF TGTGCCAGCAGCCAAGATCCCGACTTAATCACAGATACGCAGTATTTT
TRBJ2-5 TRBV12-3/TRBV12-4 - - CASSYQGHQETQYF TGTGCCAGCAGCTACCAGGGGCACCAAGAGACCCAGTACTTC
TRBJ2-1 TRBV3-1 - few CVSSQRQASYNEQFF TGTGTCAGCAGCCAAAGACAGGCCTCCTACAATGAGCAGTTCTTC
TRBJ2-1 TRBV12-3/TRBV12-4 TRBD1 - CASSRDSNNEQFF TGTGCCAGCAGCCGGGACAGTAACAATGAGCAGTTCTTC
TRBJ1-1 TRBV12-3/TRBV12-4 - few CAWGGGLNTEAFF TGTGCCTGGGGGGGAGGGCTGAACACTGAAGCTTTCTTT
TRBJ2-4 TRBV20-1 TRBD2 once CSARETSGVNEQYF TGCAGTGCTAGAGAGACTAGCGGGGTCAATGAGCAGTACTTC
TRBJ2-7 TRBV20-1 - - CSASLRGQLFREQYF TGCAGTGCTAGCCTGCGAGGACAGCTCTTCCGCGAGCAGTACTTC
TRBJ1-5 TRBV7-2 - few CASSLAGSQVEAQHF TGTGCCAGCAGCTTAGCAGGGTCCCAGGTGGAGGCCCAGCATTTT
TRBJ2-7 TRBV6-2/TRBV6-3 - - CASSSTALFGLRVYEQYF TGTGCCAGCAGCTCCACTGCACTCTTCGGGTTAAGGGTCTACGAGCAGTACTTC
TRBJ1-1 TRBV5-1 - - CASSLEISKAEAFF TGCGCCAGCAGCTTGGAAATATCGAAGGCTGAAGCTTTCTTT
TRBJ2-3 TRBV20-1 - - CSARDQGGQTDTQYF TGCAGTGCTAGAGATCAGGGGGGGCAGACAGATACGCAGTATTTT
TRBJ1-1 TRBV3-1 - - CASSQDGVRNTEAFF TGTGCCAGCAGCCAAGACGGGGTCCGAAACACTGAAGCTTTCTTT
TRBJ2-7 TRBV27 - few CASSLSQPGRGEQYF TGTGCCAGCAGTTTATCCCAGCCGGGGAGGGGGGAGCAGTACTTC
TRBJ1-1 TRBV18 - - CASSRDPGMNTEAFF TGTGCCAGCTCACGCGACCCTGGGATGAACACTGAAGCTTTCTTT
TRBJ2-7 TRBV6-5 TRBD2 many CASSYSAGSSYEQYF TGTGCCAGCAGTTACTCAGCGGGGAGCTCCTACGAGCAGTACTTC
TRBJ2-1 TRBV4-1 - few CASSPNLALRLNNEQFF TGCGCCAGCAGCCCTAACCTGGCACTTCGCCTTAACAATGAGCAGTTCTTC
TRBJ2-1 TRBV10-3 - few CAISDPPLQGDEQFF TGTGCCATCAGTGATCCCCCTTTACAGGGTGATGAGCAGTTCTTC
TRBJ1-5 TRBV12-3/TRBV12-4 TRBD1 many CASSPDRGGSAQHF TGTGCCAGCAGTCCCGACAGGGGAGGGTCAGCCCAGCATTTT
TRBJ2-4 TRBV30 - - CASSQATSTYF TGTGCCAGCAGCCAAGCGACGTCTACGTACTTC
TRBJ1-2 TRBV7-9 TRBD1 - CASALAGRTGNDGYTF TGTGCCAGCGCATTAGCCGGGCGGACAGGGAACGACGGCTACACCTTC
TRBJ2-7 TRBV4-1 - many CASSQDHPASYEQYF TGCGCCAGCAGCCAAGATCATCCCGCCAGCTACGAGCAGTACTTC
TRBJ2-1 TRBV7-2 TRBD2 - CASSPGGSAGYNEQFF TGTGCCAGCAGCCCCGGGGGGAGCGCTGGCTACAATGAGCAGTTCTTC
TRBJ2-5 TRBV7-8 TRBD2 - CASSGGEGNQETQYF TGTGCCAGCAGCGGCGGGGAGGGGAACCAAGAGACCCAGTACTTC
TRBJ1-2 TRBV20-1 TRBD1 few CSARDRGNYGYTF TGCAGTGCAAGGGACAGGGGAAACTATGGCTACACCTTC
TRBJ2-7 TRBV7-9 TRBD2 few CASSWGGFYEQYF TGTGCCAGCAGCTGGGGGGGGTTTTACGAGCAGTACTTC
TRBJ1-5 TRBV20-1 - once CSAQTRQTNQPQHF TGCAGTGCTCAGACTAGACAGACCAATCAGCCCCAGCATTTT
TRBJ2-5 TRBV6-5 - many CASSARGIWETQYF TGTGCCAGCAGTGCTCGGGGGATTTGGGAGACCCAGTACTTC
TRBJ1-5 TRBV20-1 - - CSPLAGVNQPQHF TGCAGTCCCCTTGCAGGCGTGAATCAGCCCCAGCATTTT
TRBJ1-6 TRBV5-5 TRBD1 few CASRTGTGASSYNSPLHF TGTGCCAGCAGGACTGGGACAGGGGCGAGCTCCTATAATTCACCCCTCCACTTT
TRBJ2-1 TRBV27 TRBD1 many CASSLGQGTYNEQFF TGCGCCAGCAGCCTTGGACAGGGGACGTACAATGAGCAGTTCTTC